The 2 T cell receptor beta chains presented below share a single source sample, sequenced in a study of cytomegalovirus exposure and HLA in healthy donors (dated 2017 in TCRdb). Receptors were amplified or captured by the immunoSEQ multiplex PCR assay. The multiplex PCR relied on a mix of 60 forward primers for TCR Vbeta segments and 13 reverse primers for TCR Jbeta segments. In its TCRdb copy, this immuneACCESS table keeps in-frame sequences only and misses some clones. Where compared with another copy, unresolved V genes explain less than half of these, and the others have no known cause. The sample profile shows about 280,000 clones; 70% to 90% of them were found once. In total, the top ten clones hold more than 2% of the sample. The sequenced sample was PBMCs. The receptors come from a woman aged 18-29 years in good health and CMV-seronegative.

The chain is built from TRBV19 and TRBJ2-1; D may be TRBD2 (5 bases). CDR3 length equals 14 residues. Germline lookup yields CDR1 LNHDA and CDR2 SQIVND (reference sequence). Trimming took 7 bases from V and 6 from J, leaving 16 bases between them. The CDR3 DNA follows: TGTGCCAGTATAGAGACTACCCTGGGCAATGAGCAGTTCTTC. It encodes CASIETTLGNEQFF.

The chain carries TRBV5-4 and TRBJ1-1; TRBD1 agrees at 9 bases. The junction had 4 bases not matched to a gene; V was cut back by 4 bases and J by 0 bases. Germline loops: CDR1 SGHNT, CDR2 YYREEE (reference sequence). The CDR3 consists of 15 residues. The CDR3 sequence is CASSPRDRVNTEAFF. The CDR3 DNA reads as TGTGCCAGCAGCCCCCGGGACAGGGTGAACACTGAAGCTTTCTTT.